The 19 T cell receptor beta chains presented below share a single source sample, sequenced in a study of blood T cell repertoires in COVID-19. The data were produced by immunoSEQ multiplex PCR, yet TCRdb's version contains in-frame clones alone and is incomplete. The table has some 150,000 clones, around four fifths seen once. The sequencing sample was made of PBMCs or T cells enriched from blood (not recorded which). The receptors here all came from a woman aged 40 to 50 who had recovered from COVID-19.

J is TRBJ2-1 and V is TRBV6-4, with 11 bases that match TRBD2. V lost 6 bases to trimming and J lost 9 bases; unmatched junction nucleotides: 7. Germline V CDR1 and CDR2: MRHNA, SNTAGT. This CDR3 is built from 14 residues. CDR3 residues: CASRVAGGPGEQFF. The CDR3 nucleotides are TGTGCCAGCAGGGTAGCGGGAGGGCCCGGTGAGCAGTTCTTC.

The chain joins TRBV6-5 to TRBJ2-2; TRBD2 matches 8 bases. Germline values: CDR1 MNHEY, CDR2 SVGAGI. After removal of 2 bases from V and 4 bases from J, the junction contained 3 bases not matched to a gene. The length of the CDR3 is 15 residues. In DNA form, the CDR3 reads TGTGCCAGCAGTTACGCTAGCGGGCCCACCGGGGAGCTGTTTTTT. Translating it yields CASSYASGPTGELFF.

The chain recombines TRBV19 with TRBJ2-1; 9 nucleotides match TRBD1. Looked up from germline, CDR1 is LNHDA and CDR2 is SQIVND (reference sequence). The ends lost 8 bases at V and 5 bases at J; junction bases unmatched: 7. This CDR3 spans 14 amino acids. For the CDR3, the DNA is TGTGCCAGTTCAGGGACAGGGCATAACAATGAGCAGTTCTTC. It specifies CASSGTGHNNEQFF.

The chain is built from TRBV19 and TRBJ1-2, with TRBD1 matching 8 bases. The junction had 15 bases not matched to a gene; V was cut back by 3 bases and J by 6 bases. The CDR3 runs 17 residues. Germline CDR1 and CDR2: LNHDA and SQIVND (reference sequence). This chain's CDR3 is CASSIDRGSSFSDGYTF. The CDR3 coding sequence is TGTGCCAGTAGTATCGACAGGGGAAGTAGTTTCTCCGATGGCTACACCTTC.

V gene TRBV11-2 combines with J gene TRBJ2-7; D may be TRBD1 (6 bases). V dropped 5 bases and J dropped 4 bases, with 12 bases sitting between them. The V gene's germline CDR1 is SGHAT and CDR2 FQNNGV. This CDR3 is 13 amino acids long. Here the CDR3 reads CASSIQGPYEQYF. The CDR3, as DNA: TGTGCCAGCAGCATACAGGGTCCGTACGAGCAGTACTTC. Drawing the rest from reference TRBV11-2 and TRBJ2-7, the complete variable domain is EAGVAQSPRYKIIEKRQSVAFWCNPISGHATLYWYQQILGQGPKLLIQFQNNGVVDDSQLPKDRFSAERLKGVDSTLKIQPAKLEDSAVYLCASSIQGPYEQYFGPGTRLTVT.

The rearrangement links TRBV3-1 (or the pseudogene TRBV3-2) to TRBJ2-2, with 8 bases fitting TRBD2. The CDR3 is 17 residues long. Germline V CDR1 and CDR2: LGHDT, YNNKEL (reference sequence). V dropped 5 bases and J dropped 4; count of bases not matched to a gene: 12. CDR3 region: CASSSRGGRAGTGELFF. CDR3 nucleotides: TGTGCCAGCAGCTCCCGGGGGGGGAGGGCCGGCACCGGGGAGCTGTTTTTT.

V gene TRBV4-1 combines with J gene TRBJ2-7, with 8 bases matching TRBD1. V shed 0 bases and J 9 bases; nucleotides not matched to a gene: 16. The CDR3 has 17 residues. The germline V gene has CDR1 MGHRA and CDR2 YSYEKL. The CDR3: CASSQDPDRGTSTRQYF. CDR3 nucleotide sequence: TGCGCCAGCAGCCAAGACCCCGACAGGGGAACTTCTACGAGGCAGTACTTC.

CDR3 region: CSGRDGYNEQFF. The CDR3, as DNA: TGCAGCGGGCGGGATGGGTACAATGAGCAGTTCTTC. The rearrangement links TRBV29-1 to TRBJ2-1, with a possible D match to TRBD2 (6 bases). The CDR3 length is 12 residues. Trimming cost V 7 bases and J 4 bases, with 11 bases left between them. Looked up from germline, CDR1 is SQVTM and CDR2 is ANQGSEA.

V gene TRBV4-1 combines with J gene TRBJ2-7; 11 bases line up with TRBD2. The J segment lost 5 bases and the V segment lost 0 bases, leaving 12 bases of the junction unmatched. The CDR3 is made up of 18 amino acids. In germline, CDR1 is MGHRA, CDR2 YSYEKL. The CDR3 loop is CASSQDISGRALPHEQYF. The CDR3 DNA sequence: TGCGCCAGCAGCCAAGATATTAGCGGGAGGGCCCTCCCCCACGAGCAGTACTTC.

The chain links TRBV28 to TRBJ1-5; D possibly corresponds to TRBD1 (5 bases). The CDR3 length is 16 residues. The germline V gene has CDR1 MDHEN and CDR2 SYDVKM. V was trimmed by 6 bases and J by 2 bases, leaving 17 bases between them. This CDR3 is CASRLSGGGGNQPQHF. In nucleotides, the CDR3 is TGTGCCAGCAGACTTTCGGGGGGTGGGGGCAATCAGCCCCAGCATTTT.

This chain connects TRBV19 to TRBJ1-2; D is perhaps TRBD1 (5 bases). The germline V and J ends were trimmed by 3 bases and 5 bases, with 16 bases remaining between them. CDR1 is LNHDA, CDR2 SQIVND, per germline (reference sequence). This CDR3 has 15 amino acids. Here the CDR3 reads CASSMVLRQPYGYTF. The CDR3 DNA follows: TGTGCCAGTAGTATGGTGTTGAGACAGCCTTATGGCTACACCTTC.

The chain couples TRBV7-2 to TRBJ2-7, with D hard to call. Trimming stripped 0 bases from V and 4 bases from J, with 16 bases between. Per germline, CDR1 SGHTA and CDR2 FQGNSA. The CDR3 sequence is 16 residues long. Here the CDR3 DNA reads TGTGCCAGCAGCTTAGCAGTTTACGGCGACTTATACGAGCAGTACTTC. Translated: CASSLAVYGDLYEQYF.

This chain links TRBV5-1 with TRBJ2-1; D not resolved. The length of the CDR3 is 16 residues. Germline assignment: CDR1 SGHRS and CDR2 YFSETQ. The germline V and J ends were trimmed by 3 bases and 0 bases, with 13 bases remaining between them. CDR3: CASSWLTISSYNEQFF. CDR3 sequence (DNA): TGCGCCAGCAGCTGGTTGACAATAAGCTCCTACAATGAGCAGTTCTTC.

This chain links TRBV29-1 with TRBJ2-3, with D tentatively TRBD1 (6 bases). The germline CDR1 and CDR2 sequences are SQVTM and ANQGSEA. The CDR3 runs 14 residues. V was pared by 7 bases and J by 0 bases, with 14 bases between. Here the CDR3 reads CSALTGHSTDTQYF. CDR3 bases: TGCAGCGCCCTGACAGGACATAGCACAGATACGCAGTATTTT.

This chain links TRBV15 with TRBJ2-5; a possible D gene is TRBD1 (5 bases). The CDR3 is 14 residues long. CDR1 is LNHNV, CDR2 YYDKDF, per germline (reference sequence). Trimming stripped 0 bases from V and 1 base from J, with 6 bases between. In DNA form, the CDR3 reads TGTGCCACCAGCAGAGAAGGGGTCCAAGAGACCCAGTACTTC. Amino acid sequence: CATSREGVQETQYF.

The rearrangement uses TRBV9 and TRBJ1-5, with TRBD1 matching over 8 bases. The CDR3 loop spans 15 amino acids. The trim removed 0 bases at V and 4 bases at J, leaving 3 bases unmatched. Germline CDR1 and CDR2: SGDLS and YYNGEE. The CDR3: CASSVAGTGNQPQHF. In DNA, the CDR3 is TGTGCCAGCAGCGTAGCCGGGACAGGTAATCAGCCCCAGCATTTT.

This clone occurred a few times. The V gene is TRBV24-1, the J gene TRBJ2-3; the D gene is possibly TRBD1 (6 bases). Germline V gene data show CDR1 as KGHDR and CDR2 as SFDVKD. The CDR3 totals 13 residues. The V gene lost 6 bases and the J gene lost 1 base, with 7 bases spanning the gap. The CDR3 region is CATSRQGTDTQYF. Here the CDR3 DNA reads TGTGCCACCAGTCGACAGGGCACAGATACGCAGTATTTT.

The gene calls are TRBV7-9 and TRBJ1-1, with 7 positions matching TRBD1. Germline CDR1 is SEHNR and CDR2 is FQNEAQ (reference sequence). The trim removed 8 bases at V and 4 bases at J, leaving 7 bases unmatched. The CDR3 contains 13 residues. The CDR3 here is CASGLTGFTEAFF. The CDR3 DNA reads as TGTGCCAGCGGGTTGACAGGGTTCACTGAAGCTTTCTTT.

The chain carries TRBV6-5 and TRBJ1-2, with TRBD1 identical over 8 bases. Germline V gene sequence: CDR1 MNHEY, CDR2 SVGAGI. Trimming cost V 10 bases and J 6 bases; bases outside gene matches: 13. This CDR3 has 14 amino acids. CDR3 amino acids: CATRRATGENGYTF. CDR3 DNA: TGTGCCACCCGGAGGGCGACAGGGGAGAATGGCTACACCTTC.